This T cell receptor beta chain originates from a study of shared clonotypes between healthy human individuals. J lost 3 bases, V lost 2 bases, and 6 bases had no gene match. In germline, CDR1 is LNHDA, CDR2 SQIVND (reference sequence). CDR3 length: 15 residues. Only in-frame clones appear in the TCRdb table, and some are missing; sequencing was by immunoSEQ multiplex PCR. The table has 1,400,000 or so clones, just under 99% seen once; the top ten hold about 0.34%. The V call is TRBV19, the J call TRBJ1-2, with 7 bases aligning to TRBD1. This clonotype was obtained from a young man in good health. Sequenced sample: naive CD4+ T cells sorted from blood. Sample subset: CD45RA+ positively selected. DNA of the CDR3: TGTGCCAGTAGTATATCGAGGGGGCTGGACTATGGCTACACCTTC. Its protein is CASSISRGLDYGYTF.